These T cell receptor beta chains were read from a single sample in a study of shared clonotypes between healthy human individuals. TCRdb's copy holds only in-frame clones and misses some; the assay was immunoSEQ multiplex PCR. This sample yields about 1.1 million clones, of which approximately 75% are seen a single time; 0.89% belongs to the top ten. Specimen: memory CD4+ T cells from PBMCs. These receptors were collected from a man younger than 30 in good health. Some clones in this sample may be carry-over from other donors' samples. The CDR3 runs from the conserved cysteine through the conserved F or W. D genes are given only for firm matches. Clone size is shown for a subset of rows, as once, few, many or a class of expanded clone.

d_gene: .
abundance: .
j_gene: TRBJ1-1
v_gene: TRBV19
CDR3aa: CASRGTAVVTEAFF
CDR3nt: TGTGCCAGTAGAGGGACCGCCGTGGTGACTGAAGCTTTCTTT

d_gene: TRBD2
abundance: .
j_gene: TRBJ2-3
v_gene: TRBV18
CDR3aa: CASSPAGSGSAGTQYF
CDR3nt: TGTGCCAGCTCACCGGCGGGTAGCGGGAGTGCGGGTACGCAGTATTTT

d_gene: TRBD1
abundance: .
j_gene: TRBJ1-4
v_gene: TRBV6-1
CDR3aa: CASSPGQGIKLFF
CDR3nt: TGTGCCAGCAGTCCGGGACAGGGGATAAAACTGTTTTTT

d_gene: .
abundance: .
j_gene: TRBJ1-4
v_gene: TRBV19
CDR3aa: CASSPGSTNEKLFF
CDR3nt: TGTGCCAGTAGCCCAGGGTCAACTAATGAAAAACTGTTTTTT

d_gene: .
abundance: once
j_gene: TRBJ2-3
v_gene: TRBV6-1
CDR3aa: CASTQRRDTQYF
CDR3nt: TGTGCCAGCACTCAACGGCGGGATACGCAGTATTTT

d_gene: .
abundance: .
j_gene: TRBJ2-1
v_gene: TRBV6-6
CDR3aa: CASSPGEPLYNEQFF
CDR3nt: TGTGCCAGCAGCCCAGGGGAGCCCCTCTACAATGAGCAGTTCTTC

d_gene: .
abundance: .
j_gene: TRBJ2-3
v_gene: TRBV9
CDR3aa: CASTLLAEDTQYF
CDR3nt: TGTGCCAGCACCCTATTAGCGGAGGATACGCAGTATTTT

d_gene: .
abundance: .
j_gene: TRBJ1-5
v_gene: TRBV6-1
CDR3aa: CASSEGGNNQPQHF
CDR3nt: TGTGCCAGCAGTGAAGGGGGGAACAATCAGCCCCAGCATTTT

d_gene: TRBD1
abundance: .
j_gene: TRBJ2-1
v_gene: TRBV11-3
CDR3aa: CASSLARGLGNEQFF
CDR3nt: TGTGCCAGCAGCTTAGCCAGGGGGCTAGGCAATGAGCAGTTCTTC

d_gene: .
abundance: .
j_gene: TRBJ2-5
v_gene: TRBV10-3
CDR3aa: CAIGGRGFDGTQYF
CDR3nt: TGTGCCATCGGGGGGCGGGGATTTGATGGGACCCAGTACTTC

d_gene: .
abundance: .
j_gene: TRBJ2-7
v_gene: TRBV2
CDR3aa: CASSGGQYEQYF
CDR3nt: TGTGCCAGCAGTGGGGGGCAATACGAGCAGTACTTC

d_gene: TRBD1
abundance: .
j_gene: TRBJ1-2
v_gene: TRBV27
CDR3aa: CASSPRTGSIYGYTF
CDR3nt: TGTGCCAGCAGTCCACGGACAGGGAGCATCTATGGCTACACCTTC

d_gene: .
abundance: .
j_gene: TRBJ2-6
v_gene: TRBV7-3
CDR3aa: CASSLTTGAGANVLTF
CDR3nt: TGTGCCAGCAGCTTAACTACCGGGGCTGGGGCCAACGTCCTGACTTTC

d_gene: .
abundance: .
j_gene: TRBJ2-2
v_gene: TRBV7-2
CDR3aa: CASSETGTIGELFF
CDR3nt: TGTGCCAGCAGCGAAACCGGGACAATCGGGGAGCTGTTTTTT

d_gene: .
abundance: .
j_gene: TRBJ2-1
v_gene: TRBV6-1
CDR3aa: CASSAREGSYNEQFF
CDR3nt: TGTGCCAGCAGTGCGCGGGAAGGGTCCTACAATGAGCAGTTCTTC

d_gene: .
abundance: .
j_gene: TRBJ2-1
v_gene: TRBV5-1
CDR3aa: CASSLAPAGSYNEQFF
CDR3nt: TGCGCCAGCAGCTTGGCTCCAGCGGGCTCCTACAATGAGCAGTTCTTC

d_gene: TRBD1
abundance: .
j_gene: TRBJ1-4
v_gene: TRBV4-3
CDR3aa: CASSKSPGQGPTNEKLFF
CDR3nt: TGCGCCAGCAGCAAGAGTCCGGGACAGGGACCGACTAATGAAAAACTGTTTTTT

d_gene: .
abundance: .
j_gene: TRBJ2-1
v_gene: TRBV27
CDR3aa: CASRPTAYNEQFF
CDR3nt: TGTGCCAGCAGACCCACAGCCTACAATGAGCAGTTCTTC

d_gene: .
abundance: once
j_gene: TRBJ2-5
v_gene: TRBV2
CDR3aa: CASGDFSETQYF
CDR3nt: TGTGCCAGCGGTGACTTCTCAGAGACCCAGTACTTC

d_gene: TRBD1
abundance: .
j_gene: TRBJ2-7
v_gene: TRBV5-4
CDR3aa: CATSPGQGLYEQYF
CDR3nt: TGTGCCACTAGCCCGGGACAGGGACTCTACGAGCAGTACTTC

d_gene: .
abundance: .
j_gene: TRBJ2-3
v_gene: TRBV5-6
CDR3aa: CASSQHPGDTQYF
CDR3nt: TGTGCCAGCAGCCAACACCCGGGAGATACGCAGTATTTT

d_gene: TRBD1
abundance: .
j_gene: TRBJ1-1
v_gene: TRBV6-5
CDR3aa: CASRGQGLEAFF
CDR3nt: TGTGCCAGCAGGGGACAGGGCTTAGAAGCTTTCTTT

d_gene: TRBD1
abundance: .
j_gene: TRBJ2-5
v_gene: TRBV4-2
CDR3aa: CASSLGGPLPQETQYF
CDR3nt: TGTGCCAGCAGCTTAGGGGGCCCGCTGCCGCAAGAGACCCAGTACTTC

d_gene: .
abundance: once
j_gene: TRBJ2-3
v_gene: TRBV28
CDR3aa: CASRSYSTDTQYF
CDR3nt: TGTGCCAGCCGATCCTATAGCACAGATACGCAGTATTTT

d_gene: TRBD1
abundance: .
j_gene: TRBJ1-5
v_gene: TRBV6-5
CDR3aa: CASTRTGGTQPQHF
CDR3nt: TGTGCCAGCACCCGGACAGGGGGCACTCAGCCCCAGCATTTT

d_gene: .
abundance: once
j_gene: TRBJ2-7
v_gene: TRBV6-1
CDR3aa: CASSEGDGGLYEQYF
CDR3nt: TGTGCCAGCAGTGAAGGGGACGGGGGACTCTACGAGCAGTACTTC

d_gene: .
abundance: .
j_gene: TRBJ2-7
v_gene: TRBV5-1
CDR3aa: CASTDNYEQYF
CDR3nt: TGCGCCAGCACGGACAACTACGAGCAGTACTTC

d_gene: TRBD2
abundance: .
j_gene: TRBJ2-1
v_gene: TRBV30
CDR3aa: CAWSVQLAYYNEQFF
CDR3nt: TGTGCCTGGAGTGTACAACTAGCGTACTACAATGAGCAGTTCTTC

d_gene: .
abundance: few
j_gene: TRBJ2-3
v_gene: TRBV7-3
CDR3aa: CASSPNPGDTQYF
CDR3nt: TGTGCCAGCAGCCCCAATCCGGGGGATACGCAGTATTTT

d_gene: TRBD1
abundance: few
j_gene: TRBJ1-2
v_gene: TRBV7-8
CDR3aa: CASSLDRGVSNYGYTF
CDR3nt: TGTGCCAGCAGCTTAGACAGGGGCGTGAGTAACTATGGCTACACCTTC

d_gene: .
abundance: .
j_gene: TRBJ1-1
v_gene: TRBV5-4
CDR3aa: CASSLPSVLRTEAFF
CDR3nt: TGTGCCAGCAGCTTGCCCAGCGTCCTGAGGACTGAAGCTTTCTTT

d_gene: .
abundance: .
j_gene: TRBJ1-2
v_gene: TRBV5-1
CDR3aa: CASSLVPPGTNYGYTF
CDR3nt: TGCGCCAGCAGCTTGGTGCCCCCGGGGACTAACTATGGCTACACCTTC

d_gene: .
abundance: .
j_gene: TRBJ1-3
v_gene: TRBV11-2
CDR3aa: CASSPTGPSGNTIYF
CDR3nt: TGTGCCAGCAGCCCTACAGGGCCCTCTGGAAACACCATATATTTT